Listed below are T cell receptor beta chains from one sample, sequenced in a study of cytomegalovirus exposure and HLA in healthy donors. Method: immunoSEQ multiplex PCR; TCRdb's copy keeps in-frame clones and lacks some. The sample lists around 100,000 clones, roughly three quarters occurring once. The sample taken for sequencing was PBMCs. These receptors were taken from a young woman in good health and CMV-seropositive. CDR3s include the opening cysteine and the closing phenylalanine or tryptophan. D genes are given only for firm matches. Where a row states a size, it is once, few, many or the class of an expanded clone; other rows omit it.

J: TRBJ2-2; D: -; size: -; V: TRBV7-3; CDR3: CASSRGTNTGELFF; DNA: TGTGCCAGCAGCCGGGGTACGAACACCGGGGAGCTGTTTTTT
J: TRBJ2-2; D: TRBD2; size: -; V: TRBV6-5; CDR3: CASTRTSGNLGELFF; DNA: TGTGCCAGCACCCGGACTAGCGGGAATCTCGGGGAGCTGTTTTTT
J: TRBJ1-2; D: -; size: -; V: TRBV5-6; CDR3: CASSLTGNYGYGYTF; DNA: TGTGCCAGCAGCTTAACGGGGAATTATGGCTACGGCTACACCTTC
J: TRBJ2-7; D: TRBD2; size: -; V: TRBV5-5; CDR3: CASSPGLADLYEQYF; DNA: TGTGCCAGCAGCCCGGGACTAGCGGACCTCTACGAGCAGTACTTC
J: TRBJ1-3; D: TRBD1; size: -; V: TRBV4-1; CDR3: CASSQGRGLLVSGNTIYF; DNA: TGCGCCAGCAGCCAAGGCAGGGGGCTTTTGGTCTCTGGAAACACCATATATTTT
J: TRBJ2-5; D: TRBD1; size: -; V: TRBV11-3; CDR3: CASSLGGQGAETQYF; DNA: TGTGCCAGCAGCTTAGGGGGACAGGGGGCAGAGACCCAGTACTTC
J: TRBJ1-1; D: -; size: -; V: TRBV19; CDR3: CASSITGWDTEAFF; DNA: TGTGCCAGTAGTATAACAGGGTGGGACACTGAAGCTTTCTTT
J: TRBJ2-5; D: TRBD1; size: -; V: TRBV6-5; CDR3: CASRDWTGGAETQYF; DNA: TGTGCCAGCAGGGATTGGACAGGGGGCGCGGAGACCCAGTACTTC
J: TRBJ2-1; D: TRBD2; size: -; V: TRBV6-5; CDR3: CASSYGTNYNEQFF; DNA: TGTGCCAGCAGTTACGGGACTAACTACAATGAGCAGTTCTTC
J: TRBJ2-2; D: -; size: -; V: TRBV5-1; CDR3: CASSTGSNTGELFF; DNA: TGCGCCAGCTCCACCGGTTCGAACACCGGGGAGCTGTTTTTT
J: TRBJ1-2; D: -; size: -; V: TRBV28; CDR3: CASGGAYNYGYTF; DNA: TGTGCCAGCGGGGGCGCCTATAACTATGGCTACACCTTC
J: TRBJ2-7; D: TRBD2; size: -; V: TRBV30; CDR3: CAWSVTTSGYEQYF; DNA: TGTGCCTGGAGTGTAACTACTAGCGGATACGAGCAGTACTTC
J: TRBJ1-2; D: -; size: -; V: TRBV6-5; CDR3: CASSPDRLYGYTF; DNA: TGTGCCAGCAGCCCAGACAGGCTCTATGGCTACACCTTC
J: TRBJ2-3; D: -; size: -; V: TRBV11-2; CDR3: CASSWSDIRYF; DNA: TGTGCCAGCAGCTGGTCGGACATTCGGTATTTT
J: TRBJ2-7; D: -; size: -; V: TRBV27; CDR3: CASSLTATFYEQYF; DNA: TGTGCCAGCAGTTTAACAGCTACATTCTACGAGCAGTACTTC
J: TRBJ2-7; D: -; size: -; V: TRBV28; CDR3: CASVRGLAYEQYF; DNA: TGTGCCAGTGTGAGAGGGCTGGCCTACGAGCAGTACTTC
J: TRBJ1-2; D: -; size: -; V: TRBV28; CDR3: CASTPRANYGYTF; DNA: TGTGCCAGCACTCCTCGTGCTAACTATGGCTACACCTTC
J: TRBJ1-2; D: -; size: -; V: TRBV7-9; CDR3: CASTARQSNYGYTF; DNA: TGTGCCAGCACGGCCCGACAGAGTAACTATGGCTACACCTTC
J: TRBJ1-5; D: -; size: -; V: TRBV28; CDR3: CASSLRVSNQPQHF; DNA: TGTGCCAGCAGTTTGAGGGTTTCCAATCAGCCCCAGCATTTT
J: TRBJ1-1; D: -; size: -; V: TRBV6-1; CDR3: CASRIGTEAFF; DNA: TGTGCCAGCAGGATCGGCACTGAAGCTTTCTTT
J: TRBJ2-7; D: -; size: -; V: TRBV6-1; CDR3: CASSDRLTNYEQYF; DNA: TGTGCCAGCAGTGACAGACTAACTAACTACGAGCAGTACTTC
J: TRBJ1-2; D: TRBD1; size: few; V: TRBV2; CDR3: CASSEGYRGSYGYTF; DNA: TGTGCCAGCAGTGAAGGGTACAGGGGGTCCTATGGCTACACCTTC
J: TRBJ2-5; D: TRBD2; size: few; V: TRBV6-5; CDR3: CASSYSGLAGSETQYF; DNA: TGTGCCAGCAGTTACTCGGGACTAGCGGGATCAGAGACCCAGTACTTC
J: TRBJ1-1; D: TRBD1; size: -; V: TRBV18; CDR3: CASSPGQGKNTEAFF; DNA: TGTGCCAGCTCACCAGGACAGGGGAAGAACACTGAAGCTTTCTTT
J: TRBJ1-3; D: -; size: few; V: TRBV13; CDR3: CASSFGVSGNTIYF; DNA: TGTGCCAGCAGCTTCGGGGTCTCTGGAAACACCATATATTTT
J: TRBJ2-2; D: -; size: -; V: TRBV6-6; CDR3: CASSLVTGELFF; DNA: TGTGCCAGCAGTTTAGTGACCGGGGAGCTGTTTTTT
J: TRBJ2-2; D: TRBD2; size: once; V: TRBV30; CDR3: CAWSVSRASGYTGELFF; DNA: TGTGCCTGGAGTGTAAGTAGGGCTAGCGGATACACCGGGGAGCTGTTTTTT
J: TRBJ1-1; D: -; size: -; V: TRBV27; CDR3: CASSLLKGVVFF; DNA: TGTGCCAGCAGTCTCCTGAAGGGGGTGGTTTTCTTT